This TCR beta chain was profiled in a study of shared clonotypes between healthy human individuals. Study details: The cohort had a couple of women and a few men, ages 18 to 49.

There are 15 residues in the CDR3. The germline CDR1 and CDR2 sequences are SGHVS and FQNEAQ. Trimming removed 2 bases from V and 0 bases from J, with 7 bases in between. Naive CD4+ cells were CD45RA-selected; the remaining cells were memory. The sorted-subset replicate PCRs were given 200 ng DNA, which is 30,000 to 35,000 T cell genomes. In the source study's methods: ImmunoSEQ sequences covered only the junction and lacked quality scores; filtering therefore differed. Assay used: immunoSEQ multiplex PCR; TCRdb lists only in-frame clones, some missing. D and trimming were read from the DNA, whereas the V and J calls and clone size are those reported in that table. The data contain around 2.5 million clones, 93% of them singletons.

Material: naive CD4+ T cells from PBMCs. Subset noted: CD45RA+ positively selected. The sequence was collected from a man aged 18 to 29 in good health. Some clones in this sample may be carry-over from other donors' samples. The chain recombines TRBV7-8 with TRBJ1-4; D is uncertain. The CDR3 DNA reads as TGTGCCAGCAGCTTACCGGGTGCAACTAATGAAAAACTGTTTTTT. The encoded protein is CASSLPGATNEKLFF.